There are a few counts of the clone carrying this TCR beta chain. This entry is derived from a study of CD4 and CD8 cells across lung adenocarcinoma regions. TCRdb reprocessed the PCR reads via MiXCR and lists one record per CDR3 protein. The sample has approximately 24,000 distinct CDR3 sequences; roughly 50% are singletons. The J segment lost 0 bases and the V segment lost 3 bases, leaving 11 bases of the junction unmatched. The CDR3 totals 18 residues. Germline V gene lookup returns CDR1 MGHRA and CDR2 YSYEKL. Samples came from patients with localized non-small cell lung adenocarcinoma. Sample: CD8+ T cells from the center of a lung tumor. This clonotype originated in a male donor with lung adenocarcinoma. The CD4 and CD8 labels of this study may be unreliable. The gene calls are TRBV4-1 and TRBJ2-4; 7 bases map to TRBD1. CDR3 bases: TGCGCCAGCAGCCACCCCTCAGGGCCAGGGGGAGCCAAAAACATTCAGTACTTC. As protein: CASSHPSGPGGAKNIQYF.